This TCR beta chain appears in the sequencing data of a study of T-cell memory formation after mild COVID-19. The wider study: Each donor largely had its own TCR clusters.

Trimming took 6 bases from V and 5 from J, leaving 8 bases between them. The CDR3 is 12 amino acids. CDR1 and CDR2 from the germline V gene are MDHEN and SYDVKM. Constant-segment primers served in 5'RACE that generated TCR alpha and TCR beta cDNA libraries bearing sample barcodes and UMIs. A single record per CDR3 protein comes from TCRdb applying MiXCR to the 5' RACE reads. The sample holds just over 300,000 distinct CDR3 sequences, just under 20% seen once. This clonotype has more than one count but fewer than ten. Antigen: not known. Study-wide points: A subset of responding clones appeared in pre-infection memory, suggesting cross-reactive memory joined. Contracting CD8+ clones were enriched in EMRA, CD4+ mainly in CM and EM.

The sequence was collected from a man younger than 30 who had mild COVID-19 (a few samples of this study predate the infection). Cell type and time point are not known. The specimen was PBMCs or a T cell subset sorted from them (not recorded which). The chain recombines TRBV28 with TRBJ2-4, with D possibly TRBD2 on 5 matching bases. CDR3 sequence: CASRTGENIQYF. CDR3 coding DNA: TGTGCCAGCAGGACCGGGGAAAACATTCAGTACTTC.